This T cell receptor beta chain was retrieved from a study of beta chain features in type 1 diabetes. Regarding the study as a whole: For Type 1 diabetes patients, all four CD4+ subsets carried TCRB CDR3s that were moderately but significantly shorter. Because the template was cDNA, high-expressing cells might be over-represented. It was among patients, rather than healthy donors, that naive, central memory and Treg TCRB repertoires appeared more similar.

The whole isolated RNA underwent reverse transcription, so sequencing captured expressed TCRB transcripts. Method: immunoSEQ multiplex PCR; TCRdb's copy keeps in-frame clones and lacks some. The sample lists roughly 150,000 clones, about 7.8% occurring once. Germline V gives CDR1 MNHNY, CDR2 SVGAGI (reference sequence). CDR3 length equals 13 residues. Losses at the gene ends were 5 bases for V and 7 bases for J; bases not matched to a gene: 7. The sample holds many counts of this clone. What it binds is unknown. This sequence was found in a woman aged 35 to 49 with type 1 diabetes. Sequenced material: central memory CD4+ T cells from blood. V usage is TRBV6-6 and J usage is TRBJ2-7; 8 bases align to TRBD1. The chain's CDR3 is CASSRGTGGEQYF. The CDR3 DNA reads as TGTGCCAGCAGTCGGGGGACAGGCGGGGAGCAGTACTTC.